A single sample gave rise to the 30 T cell receptor beta chains below, sequenced in a study of patients and donors after allogeneic stem cell transplantation. TCRdb analysed the RT-PCR reads with MiXCR anew, one entry per CDR3 protein. Of about a million distinct CDR3 sequences in the sample, about a sixth were seen once. Specimen: blood, either unsorted or a sorted T cell fraction (not recorded which). These receptors were obtained from a human donor who was either an allogeneic HSCT recipient or a stem cell or donor lymphocyte infusion donor (not recorded which). It is not recorded whose cells these are; they may come from a transplant donor.

The table lists this clonotype with a few counts. The chain recombines TRBV20-1 with TRBJ2-4, with TRBD2 matching over 14 bases. There are 14 residues in the CDR3. V dropped 5 bases and J dropped 7; count of bases not matched to a gene: 4. Germline V gene sequence: CDR1 DFQATT, CDR2 SNEGSKA (reference sequence). For the CDR3, the DNA is TGCAGTGCTCGAAGGACTAGCGGGAGGAACATTCAGTACTTC. The encoded protein is CSARRTSGRNIQYF.

This clonotype showed up just a few times. The chain carries TRBV20-1 and TRBJ2-7, with TRBD2 as a possible D gene (6 bases). Trimming removed 0 bases from V and 5 bases from J, with 14 bases in between. This CDR3 has 14 amino acids. In germline, CDR1 is DFQATT, CDR2 SNEGSKA (reference sequence). This CDR3 reads CSARDLRESHEQYF. CDR3 DNA: TGCAGTGCTAGAGATCTACGGGAGTCCCACGAGCAGTACTTC.

There are many counts of this clonotype. The chain couples TRBV29-1 to TRBJ1-1; D is unclear. This CDR3 comprises 13 residues. The V end was cut by 6 bases, the J end by 3 bases, with 14 bases between. Germline assignment: CDR1 SQVTM and CDR2 ANQGSEA. For the CDR3, the DNA is TGCAGCGTCGCAGGAGGACCATACACTGAAGCTTTCTTT. This codes for CSVAGGPYTEAFF.

This clonotype appeared once. Given a much more abundant clone one base away, this may be a read error. The chain uses TRBV12-3 or TRBV12-4 and TRBJ1-2, with 7 bases matching TRBD1. This CDR3 region has 13 residues. Trimming removed 5 bases from V and 9 bases from J; junction bases left unmatched: 9. The CDR3 reads CASSRTGPYSYTF. In DNA form, the CDR3 reads TGTGCCAGCAGTAGGACAGGTCCTTATAGCTACACCTTC.

This clonotype appeared a few times. V usage is TRBV5-1 and J usage is TRBJ2-1; D is undetermined. This CDR3 spans 13 amino acids. Germline-derived CDR1 and CDR2 are SGHRS and YFSETQ. Trimming stripped 3 bases from V and 10 bases from J, with 14 bases between. The CDR3 loop reads CASSSLRLGEQFF. The CDR3 bases are TGCGCCAGCAGCTCCCTGCGGTTGGGGGAGCAGTTCTTC. Full variable domain (remainder filled in from reference TRBV5-1 and TRBJ2-1): KAGVTQTPRYLIKTRGQQVTLSCSPISGHRSVSWYQQTPGQGLQFLFEYFSETQRNKGNFPGRFSGRQFSNSRSEMNVSTLELGDSALYLCASSSLRLGEQFFGPGTRLTVL.

This clonotype was counted a few times. This rearrangement joins TRBV20-1 to TRBJ2-7; 11 bases map to TRBD2. This CDR3 region has 15 residues. Per the germline V gene, CDR1 is DFQATT and CDR2 is SNEGSKA (reference sequence). V dropped 6 bases and J dropped 4; count of bases not matched to a gene: 11. As DNA, the CDR3 is TGCAGTGCGATTTTAGCGGGAGGGATAGGGTACGAGCAGTACTTC. This encodes CSAILAGGIGYEQYF.

This rearrangement joins TRBV4-2 to TRBJ1-1; a possible D gene is TRBD1 (6 bases). The CDR3 covers 16 residues. Germline loops: CDR1 LGHNA, CDR2 YNFKEQ. Deletions cut 0 bases from V and 1 base from J, with 12 bases between. The CDR3 loop is CASSQERHRANTEAFF. In DNA form, the CDR3 reads TGTGCCAGCAGCCAAGAGAGGCACAGGGCGAACACTGAAGCTTTCTTT.

This clonotype turned up a few times. The chain recombines TRBV9 with TRBJ2-1, with 8 bases identical to TRBD2. The trim removed 4 bases at V and 0 bases at J, leaving 3 bases unmatched. Germline CDR1 is SGDLS and CDR2 is YYNGEE. The CDR3 is 15 amino acids. The CDR3 coding sequence is TGTGCCAGCAGCACCGGACTAGCCTCCTACAATGAGCAGTTCTTC. Its translation is CASSTGLASYNEQFF.

The chain couples TRBV9 to TRBJ1-1; TRBD1 might be the D (5 bases). The germline V gene has CDR1 SGDLS and CDR2 YYNGEE. Trimming cost V 0 bases and J 1 base, with 7 bases left between them. There are 14 residues in the CDR3. CDR3: CASSVAGPNTEAFF. CDR3 in DNA: TGTGCCAGCAGCGTAGCGGGACCGAACACTGAAGCTTTCTTT.

A few counts support this clonotype. This chain uses TRBV15 with TRBJ2-3; D is possibly TRBD1 (6 bases). With 0 bases removed from V and 9 bases from J, the gap between germline ends came to 25 bases. Germline V gene lookup returns CDR1 LNHNV and CDR2 YYDKDF (reference sequence). The CDR3 contains 18 residues. The CDR3 sequence: CATSRDSVQSGTRGTQYF. For the CDR3, the DNA is TGTGCCACCAGCAGAGATTCAGTACAGAGCGGCACAAGGGGGACGCAGTATTTT.

V usage is TRBV6-6 and J usage is TRBJ2-5, with unresolved D. Trimming left V 3 bases short and J 6 bases short, with 8 bases between. There are 12 residues in the CDR3. Germline V CDR1 and CDR2: MNHNY, SVGAGI (reference sequence). The CDR3 nucleotides are TGTGCCAGCAGTTATGATGAGCAGACCCAGTACTTC. Its translation is CASSYDEQTQYF.

This sequence joins TRBV20-1 and TRBJ2-5, with 12 positions matching TRBD2. The CDR3 has 14 residues. The trim removed 5 bases at V and 3 bases at J, leaving 4 bases unmatched. Looked up from germline, CDR1 is DFQATT and CDR2 is SNEGSKA (reference sequence). The CDR3 bases are TGCAGTGCTTACTGGACTAGCGGGAAAGAGACCCAGTACTTC. Encoded protein: CSAYWTSGKETQYF.

The gene calls are TRBV6-2 or TRBV6-3 and TRBJ2-3; 11 nucleotides align to TRBD2. CDR1 MNHEY and CDR2 SVGEGT come from the germline V gene. This CDR3 contains 14 residues. V was pared by 6 bases and J by 12 bases, with 11 bases of the junction left unmatched. The CDR3, as DNA: TGTGCCAGCAGCAAGACTAGCGGGGCTTCTATTCAGTATTTT. Its translation: CASSKTSGASIQYF.

The V call is TRBV5-1, the J call TRBJ1-1; tentative D call: TRBD1 (6 bases). Germline-derived CDR1 and CDR2 are SGHRS and YFSETQ. The CDR3 extends over 14 amino acids. The V gene lost 0 bases and the J gene lost 5 bases, with 11 bases spanning the gap. The CDR3 nucleotides are TGCGCCAGCAGCTTGGTGGGGGCCCGGACTGAAGCTTTCTTT. Translating gives CASSLVGARTEAFF.

In this sample, this clonotype turned up a few times. The chain couples TRBV29-1 to TRBJ2-7; D may be TRBD1 (5 bases). CDR1 SQVTM and CDR2 ANQGSEA come from the germline V gene. V was cut by 3 bases and J by 4 bases, with 10 bases left in between. The CDR3 is 12 residues long. The CDR3 is CSVEVRVYEQYF. The CDR3 DNA reads TGCAGCGTTGAGGTCAGGGTATACGAGCAGTACTTC.

The V call is TRBV10-3, the J call TRBJ1-1, with 8 bases lining up with TRBD1. Losses at the gene ends were 2 bases for V and 1 base for J; bases not matched to a gene: 6. The CDR3 runs 16 residues. Germline CDR1 and CDR2: ENHRY and SYGVKD. CDR3 residues: CAISEPKTGENTEAFF. The CDR3 DNA reads as TGTGCCATCAGTGAGCCGAAGACAGGGGAGAACACTGAAGCTTTCTTT.

This clonotype was counted ten times or more. The gene calls are TRBV12-3 or TRBV12-4 and TRBJ1-1; no definite D call. The CDR3 has 11 amino acids. Trimming shortened V by 9 bases and J by 5 bases, and 10 bases separated the two germline ends. CDR3 coding DNA: TGTGCCAGTGGAGGAAGGACTGAAGCTTTCTTT. This gives the protein CASGGRTEAFF.

This clonotype has a handful of counts. This rearrangement joins TRBV11-3 to TRBJ2-1; 9 bases are shared with TRBD2. The germline V gene encodes CDR1 SGHNT and CDR2 YENEEA. V was clipped by 0 bases and J by 6 bases; unmatched bases: 3. The CDR3 spans 15 residues. In DNA form, the CDR3 reads TGTGCCAGCAGCTTAGATAGCGGGAGTCTCAATGAGCAGTTCTTC. This sequence encodes CASSLDSGSLNEQFF.

This chain uses TRBV12-3 or TRBV12-4 with TRBJ2-1, with D perhaps TRBD1 (5 bases). V gave up 0 bases and J gave up 4 bases, with 13 bases separating them. The CDR3 contains 16 residues. CDR3 bases: TGTGCCAGCAGTTTAGCGCAGGGTTTCGGGTACAATGAGCAGTTCTTC. Translating gives CASSLAQGFGYNEQFF.

This clonotype was seen a handful of times. This chain uses TRBV19 with TRBJ2-7, with D uncertain. The CDR3 length is 13 residues. Deletions cut 3 bases from V and 5 bases from J, with 11 bases between. The germline gives CDR1 LNHDA, CDR2 SQIVND (reference sequence). The CDR3 sequence is CASSMASSNEQYF. For the CDR3, the DNA is TGTGCCAGTAGTATGGCCAGTAGCAACGAGCAGTACTTC.

The table lists this clonotype with many counts. The rearrangement links TRBV9 to TRBJ2-1, with 13 bases aligning to TRBD2. The CDR3 loop spans 15 amino acids. Germline lookup yields CDR1 SGDLS and CDR2 YYNGEE. Trimming cost V 3 bases and J 4 bases; bases outside gene matches: 1. The CDR3 region has the DNA TGTGCCAGCAGCGCGGGACTAGCGGGGTACAATGAGCAGTTCTTC. Protein product: CASSAGLAGYNEQFF.

The chain couples TRBV5-4 to TRBJ1-1; D perhaps matches TRBD1 (6 bases). Trimming shortened V by 4 bases and J by 2 bases, and 15 bases separated the two germline ends. The CDR3 totals 15 residues. Looked up from germline, CDR1 is SGHNT and CDR2 is YYREEE (reference sequence). The CDR3 sequence: CASSVRGARNTEAFF. The CDR3 nucleotides are TGTGCCAGCAGCGTAAGGGGGGCCAGAAACACTGAAGCTTTCTTT.

The V gene is TRBV20-1, the J gene TRBJ2-7, with D perhaps TRBD1 (5 bases). The V and J ends lost 5 bases and 4 bases respectively, with 15 bases between them. Germline-derived CDR1 and CDR2 are DFQATT and SNEGSKA (reference sequence). The CDR3 length is 13 residues. The CDR3 loop reads CSAGLVGAYEQYF. DNA of the CDR3: TGCAGTGCTGGCCTGGTTGGGGCTTACGAGCAGTACTTC.

This clonotype was seen repeatedly, ten times or more. The rearrangement links TRBV12-3 or TRBV12-4 to TRBJ1-3; D gene ambiguous. Trimming stripped 6 bases from V and 1 base from J, with 10 bases between. The CDR3 contains 14 residues. CDR3 sequence: CASSTVGSGNTIYF. CDR3 DNA sequence: TGTGCCAGCAGCACCGTGGGATCTGGAAACACCATATATTTT.

The chain links TRBV27 to TRBJ2-2, with D possibly being TRBD1 or TRBD2 (5 bases each). This CDR3 comprises 16 residues. V lost 0 bases to trimming and J lost 1 base, with 9 bases between them. The V gene's germline CDR1 is MNHEY and CDR2 SMNVEV (reference sequence). As DNA, the CDR3 is TGTGCCAGCAGTTTATCGGGGGATTTGAACACCGGGGAGCTGTTTTTT. Translating gives CASSLSGDLNTGELFF.

This clonotype was detected only a few times. The CDR3 sequence is CAWSVPGTGELFF. In nucleotides, the CDR3 is TGTGCCTGGAGTGTCCCGGGGACCGGGGAGCTGTTTTTT. The rearrangement links TRBV30 to TRBJ2-2; a possible D gene is TRBD2 (5 bases). Trimming pared 0 bases from V and 5 bases from J, leaving 7 bases between. Germline-derived CDR1 and CDR2 are GTSNPN and SVGIG (reference sequence). The CDR3 runs 13 residues.

The chain is built from TRBV3-1 and TRBJ1-1; no definite D call. Trimming pared 7 bases from V and 8 bases from J, leaving 20 bases between. Germline CDR1 and CDR2: LGHDT and YNNKEL (reference sequence). CDR3 length: 14 residues. The CDR3: CASTSRHGVLEAFF. The CDR3 DNA reads as TGTGCCAGCACCTCAAGACATGGGGTCCTAGAAGCTTTCTTT.

The V call is TRBV7-9, the J call TRBJ1-4; 7 bases are a match to TRBD1. J lost 3 bases, V lost 3 bases, and 4 bases had no gene match. CDR3 length: 15 residues. Per the germline V gene, CDR1 is SEHNR and CDR2 is FQNEAQ (reference sequence). The CDR3 sequence is CASSFTGASNEKLFF. In DNA form, the CDR3 reads TGTGCCAGCAGCTTTACAGGGGCCTCTAATGAAAAACTGTTTTTT.

The genes are TRBV29-1 and TRBJ2-7; 8 nucleotides match TRBD1. J lost 7 bases, V lost 5 bases, and 10 bases had no gene match. CDR3 length: 13 residues. The germline CDR1 and CDR2 sequences are SQVTM and ANQGSEA. This chain's CDR3 is CSVRTGTLREQYF. The CDR3 DNA is TGCAGCGTTCGGACAGGGACTTTGAGGGAGCAGTACTTC.

This clonotype has a handful of counts. The V gene is TRBV4-2, the J gene TRBJ2-3; 8 nucleotides align to TRBD1. Germline CDR1 LGHNA, CDR2 YNFKEQ. Losses at the gene ends were 3 bases for V and 2 bases for J; bases not matched to a gene: 4. The CDR3 extends over 15 amino acids. This CDR3 reads CASSQPGQDTDTQYF. CDR3 coding DNA: TGTGCCAGCAGCCAGCCGGGACAGGACACAGATACGCAGTATTTT.